The present T cell receptor (beta chain) was sequenced within a study of control samples from healthy donors and cancer patients. Deletions cut 5 bases from V and 0 bases from J, with 7 bases between. CDR1 and CDR2 from the germline V gene are SGHVS and FQNEAQ. The CDR3 runs 13 residues. This clone was seen more than once but under ten times. Only in-frame clones appear in the TCRdb table, and some are missing; sequencing was by immunoSEQ multiplex PCR. Here the sample spans 200,000 to 250,000 clones, 85% to 95% being singletons. The V gene is TRBV7-8, the J gene TRBJ1-1, with D uncertain. The sequenced material came from blood. The TCR originated in a man aged 45 to 65 in good health. The CDR3 sequence: CASSQLMNTEAFF. The CDR3 region has the DNA TGTGCCAGCAGCCAGCTCATGAACACTGAAGCTTTCTTT.